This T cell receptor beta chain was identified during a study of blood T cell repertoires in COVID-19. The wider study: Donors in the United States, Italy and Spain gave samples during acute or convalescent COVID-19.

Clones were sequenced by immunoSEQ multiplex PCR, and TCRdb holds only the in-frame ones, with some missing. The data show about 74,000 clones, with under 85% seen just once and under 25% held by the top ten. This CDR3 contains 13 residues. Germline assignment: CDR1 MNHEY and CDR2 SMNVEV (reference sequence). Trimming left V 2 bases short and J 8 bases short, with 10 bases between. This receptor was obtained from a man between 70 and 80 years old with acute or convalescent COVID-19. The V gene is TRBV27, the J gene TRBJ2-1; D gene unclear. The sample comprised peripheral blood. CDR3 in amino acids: CASSLGALDEQFF. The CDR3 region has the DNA TGTGCCAGCAGTTTAGGAGCTCTCGATGAGCAGTTCTTC.